Below, 12 T cell receptor beta chains from the same sample are listed, as sequenced in a study of CD8 T cells in ankylosing spondylitis. TCRdb reprocessed the 5' RACE reads via MiXCR and lists one record per CDR3 protein. The sample has 200,000 or so distinct CDR3 sequences; approximately 12% are singletons. Sequencing was performed on blood, either unsorted or a sorted T cell fraction (not recorded which). The receptors derive from a female donor with ankylosing spondylitis or in good health (not recorded which).

In its sample, this clonotype was seen many times. The chain links TRBV6-1 to TRBJ2-7; TRBD1 might be the D (7 bases). Looked up from germline, CDR1 is MNHNS and CDR2 is SASEGT. The CDR3 is 17 amino acids. V lost 5 bases and J 6 bases, leaving 26 bases between the germline ends. Here the CDR3 DNA reads TGTGCCAGCAGTCGCAATGCGGGACAGTTGCTCGATAGCGAGCAGTACTTC. Residues: CASSRNAGQLLDSEQYF.

A word on this clonotype: A single base separates this from a much larger clone, so it may be a read error. The rearrangement uses TRBV11-1 and TRBJ2-7; D is unresolved. Germline assignment: CDR1 SGHAT and CDR2 FQDESV (reference sequence). The CDR3 runs 11 residues. The CDR3 sequence: CANSSIYEQYF. DNA for the CDR3: TGTGCCAACAGCTCCATTTACGAGCAGTACTTC.

The V gene is TRBV20-1, the J gene TRBJ1-5; unclear D gene. Trimming shortened V by 2 bases and J by 9 bases, and 11 bases separated the two germline ends. This CDR3 comprises 12 residues. The germline CDR1 and CDR2 sequences are DFQATT and SNEGSKA (reference sequence). CDR3 protein: CSARRIGWPQHF. In DNA form, the CDR3 reads TGCAGTGCTAGAAGAATAGGGTGGCCCCAGCATTTT.

This clonotype was counted only a few times. The rearrangement joins TRBV14 to TRBJ2-1; D tentatively fits TRBD1 or TRBD2 (5 bases each). The CDR3 totals 15 residues. Germline CDR1 and CDR2: SGHDN and FVKESK. V was clipped by 5 bases and J by 0 bases, with 11 bases between them. CDR3 sequence reads: CASSYRDPSYNEQFF. The CDR3, as DNA: TGTGCCAGCAGCTACCGGGACCCCTCCTACAATGAGCAGTTCTTC.

At least ten counts were recorded for this clonotype. The J gene is TRBJ1-1, the V gene TRBV5-1; a weak D match, TRBD1 (6 bases). The germline V and J ends were trimmed by 3 bases and 0 bases, with 9 bases remaining between them. The germline gives CDR1 SGHRS, CDR2 YFSETQ. CDR3 length: 14 residues. CDR3 DNA: TGCGCCAGCAGCTCAAGGGACATGAACACTGAAGCTTTCTTT. Residues: CASSSRDMNTEAFF. Full variable domain (outside the CDR3, taken from reference TRBV5-1 and TRBJ1-1): KAGVTQTPRYLIKTRGQQVTLSCSPISGHRSVSWYQQTPGQGLQFLFEYFSETQRNKGNFPGRFSGRQFSNSRSEMNVSTLELGDSALYLCASSSRDMNTEAFFGQGTRLTVV.

A few counts support this clonotype. One end of the junction varies from germline; a read error may be responsible. The chain joins TRBV6-1 to TRBJ2-7; 7 bases are shared with TRBD1. CDR1 and CDR2 (germline): MNHNS, SASEGT. The CDR3 is made up of 13 amino acids. CDR3 region: CASKTGYSSEQYF. As DNA, the CDR3 is TGTGCCAGCAAGACAGGGTATTCCTCCGAGCAGTACTTC.

The genes are TRBV24-1 and TRBJ2-2; D call uncertain. The CDR3 has 16 residues. Looked up from germline, CDR1 is KGHDR and CDR2 is SFDVKD. V was shortened by 8 bases and J by 5 bases, with 20 bases between the two germline ends. CDR3 region: CATTTPPPKGTGELFF. The CDR3 region has the DNA TGTGCCACCACTACGCCCCCTCCAAAAGGGACCGGGGAGCTGTTTTTT.

The rearrangement joins TRBV6-4 to TRBJ2-1, with unresolved D. CDR1 and CDR2 from the germline V gene are MRHNA and SNTAGT. The V end lost 6 bases, the J end lost 11 bases, and 17 bases lay between the germline ends. The CDR3 consists of 13 residues. The CDR3 nucleotides read TGTGCCAGCAGCCAAGATGGTGGGGATAAGCAGTTCTTC. Residues: CASSQDGGDKQFF.

This clonotype was seen ten or more times. This chain connects TRBV7-6 to TRBJ1-5; D gene ambiguous. V lost 1 base to trimming and J lost 8 bases, with 9 bases between them. This CDR3 comprises 13 residues. Germline-derived CDR1 and CDR2 are SGHVS and FNYEAQ. The CDR3 DNA reads TGTGCCAGCAGCTTAGGGGAGATTGAGCCCCAGCATTTT. Its translation: CASSLGEIEPQHF.

Of note for this clonotype: This may stem from a read error, because a much larger clone lies one nucleotide away. The rearrangement joins TRBV10-2 to TRBJ2-1, with D possibly being TRBD2 (5 bases). The CDR3 runs 20 residues. V lost 1 base and J 4 bases, leaving 26 bases between the germline ends. Germline assignment: CDR1 WSHSY and CDR2 SAAADI. The DNA of the CDR3 is TGCGCCAGCAGTGAGTTCAAAGGAATAGCGAGAGGGCCGAAATACAATGAGCAGTTCTTC. Translation: CASSEFKGIARGPKYNEQFF.

This clonotype was seen many times. The CDR3 here is CATSRDRGNYGYTF. The CDR3 DNA sequence: TGTGCCACCAGCAGAGATAGAGGGAACTATGGCTACACCTTC. V and J are TRBV15 and TRBJ1-2; no firm D call. Per the germline V gene, CDR1 is LNHNV and CDR2 is YYDKDF (reference sequence). Trimming cost V 0 bases and J 2 bases, with 7 bases left between them. This CDR3 has 14 residues.

This clonotype turned up a few times. V and J are TRBV5-1 and TRBJ2-3; a possible D gene is TRBD2 (5 bases). Germline V gene data show CDR1 as SGHRS and CDR2 as YFSETQ. The CDR3 is 15 residues long. V gave up 6 bases and J gave up 2 bases, with 16 bases separating them. CDR3 residues: CASTDTGISTDTQYF. The CDR3 nucleotides read TGCGCCAGCACCGACACCGGGATATCCACAGATACGCAGTATTTT.